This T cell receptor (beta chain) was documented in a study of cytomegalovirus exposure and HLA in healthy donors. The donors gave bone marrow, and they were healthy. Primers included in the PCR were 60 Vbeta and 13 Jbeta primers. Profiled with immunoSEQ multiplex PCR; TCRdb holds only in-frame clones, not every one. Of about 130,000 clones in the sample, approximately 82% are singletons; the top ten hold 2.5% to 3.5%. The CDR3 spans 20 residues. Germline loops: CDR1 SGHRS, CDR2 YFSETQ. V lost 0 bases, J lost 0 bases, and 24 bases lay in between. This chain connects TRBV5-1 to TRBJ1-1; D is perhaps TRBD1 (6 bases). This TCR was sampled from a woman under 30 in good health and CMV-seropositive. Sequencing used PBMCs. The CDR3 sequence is CASSLGYTRVGQGLNTEAFF. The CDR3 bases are TGCGCCAGCAGCTTGGGATATACTCGGGTGGGGCAGGGGCTGAACACTGAAGCTTTCTTT.